This T cell receptor beta chain stems from a study of T cells after posttransplantation cyclophosphamide. General study results and limits: TRB clonality was highly associated with recipient CMV seropositivity and reactivation. Later blood repertoires were often dominated by clones from the donor CD8+ memory compartment. TRB overlap between skin or GI tissue T cells and blood was limited.

The method was immunoSEQ multiplex PCR; TCRdb's version includes in-frame clones alone and lacks a portion of them. The sample was found to contain around 2,900 clones, and every one recurs. Cyclophosphamide on days +3 and +4 followed busulfan-fludarabine conditioning and a marrow graft. This clone was observed many times. The antigen is undetermined. This CDR3 region has 18 residues. CDR1 is SGHKS, CDR2 YYEKEE, per germline (reference sequence). The V end was cut by 1 base, the J end by 4 bases, with 23 bases between. The TCR comes from a female patient aged 50-59 years who received an allogeneic stem cell transplant from a related donor, was CMV-positive, and had no GVHD. The graft donor may be the source of some T cells. This rearrangement joins TRBV5-5 to TRBJ1-1, with TRBD1 as a possible D gene (5 bases). The sample in question was PBMCs, obtained after allogeneic stem cell transplant with posttransplant cyclophosphamide. The CDR3 DNA sequence: TGTGCCAGCAGCTTGAGGTACGATATCGCCCAGGGCGCCACTGAAGCTTTCTTT. Its protein product is CASSLRYDIAQGATEAFF. The variable domain in full, with the rest retrieved from reference TRBV5-5 and TRBJ1-1, is DAGVTQSPTHLIKTRGQQVTLRCSPISGHKSVSWYQQVLGQGPQFIFQYYEKEERGRGNFPDRFSARQFPNYSSELNVNALLLGDSALYLCASSLRYDIAQGATEAFFGQGTRLTVV.